The next 30 T cell receptor beta chains were all read from a single sample in a study of human T cells and chemical hapten exposure. TCRdb ran MiXCR on the RACE reads and lists one entry per CDR3 protein. The table lists 80,000 to 100,000 distinct CDR3 sequences, around 9.5% of them singletons. Time point specified: pre-sensitization, week 0. Treatment in this sample: therapeutic diphenylcyclopropenone sensitization with weekly scalp DPC. Source: whole blood, taken in connection with sensitization to the hapten diphenylcyclopropenone (DPC). These TCRs come from a woman in her forties with alopecia areata. Some clones in this sample may be carry-over from other donors' samples.

A word on this clonotype: With a much larger clone just one base away, this may be a read error. The DNA for the CDR3 is TGTGCTGGCAGCCCGTTGACTAGCCACCAAGAGACCCAGTACTTC. Amino acid sequence: CAGSPLTSHQETQYF. The chain employs TRBV7-7 and TRBJ2-5, with 7 nucleotides matching TRBD2. The CDR3 consists of 15 residues. Germline V gene data show CDR1 as SSHAT and CDR2 as FNYEAQ (reference sequence).

There are many counts of this clonotype. The CDR3 is CASSQARQGGREKLFF. In DNA, the CDR3 is TGTGCCAGCAGCCAGGCCCGACAGGGGGGACGTGAAAAACTGTTTTTT. This rearrangement joins TRBV4-2 to TRBJ1-4, with 9 bases identical to TRBD1. Looked up from germline, CDR1 is LGHNA and CDR2 is YNFKEQ. CDR3 length equals 16 residues. V lost 3 bases to trimming and J lost 7 bases; unmatched junction nucleotides: 9.

About this clonotype itself: Compared with germline, one end of the junction differs, possibly owing to a read error. This chain connects TRBV28 to TRBJ2-7; TRBD2 might be the D (6 bases). In germline, CDR1 is MDHEN, CDR2 SYDVKM. CDR3 length equals 14 residues. The CDR3 sequence: CASSFRGSSFEQYF. CDR3 DNA: TGTGCCAGCAGTTTCCGGGGGAGCTCCTTCGAGCAGTACTTC.

This clonotype was picked up many times. The rearrangement uses TRBV7-8 and TRBJ1-3; D ambiguous. This CDR3 contains 15 residues. From germline, CDR1 is SGHVS and CDR2 FQNEAQ. The V and J ends lost 4 bases and 0 bases respectively, with 10 bases between them. The CDR3 loop reads CASSSDGNSGNTIYF. The CDR3, as DNA: TGTGCCAGCAGCTCAGACGGTAACTCTGGAAACACCATATATTTT.

In this sample, this clonotype turned up a few times. The chain is built from TRBV13 and TRBJ2-3; D may be TRBD1 or TRBD2 (7 bases each). Trimming removed 4 bases at V and 0 bases at J, with 17 bases between. This CDR3 comprises 17 residues. The V gene's germline CDR1 is PRHDT and CDR2 FYEKMQ (reference sequence). The CDR3, as DNA: TGTGCCAGCAGCTCCCCAGGGGGGGTTTGGAGCACAGATACGCAGTATTTT. Protein product: CASSSPGGVWSTDTQYF.

Note on this clonotype: A much larger clone lies a single base off, so this may be a read error. This chain uses TRBV2 with TRBJ2-3; D might be TRBD2 (5 bases). The CDR3 is made up of 15 amino acids. CDR1 is SNHLY and CDR2 is FYNNEI in the germline V gene. CDR3 DNA: TGTGCCTGCAGTGAGAGGGCGCTCGCCCCCGGTACGCAGTATTTT. This sequence encodes CACSERALAPGTQYF.

This clonotype occurred many times. This chain uses TRBV7-2 with TRBJ1-1; TRBD1 might be the D (5 bases). The CDR3 runs to 17 residues. From germline, CDR1 is SGHTA and CDR2 FQGNSA. V lost 1 base to trimming and J lost 1 base, with 16 bases between them. The CDR3 DNA is TGTGCCAGCAGCTTAGGCCTGGGTGACGGGACGAACACTGAAGCTTTCTTT. Amino acid sequence: CASSLGLGDGTNTEAFF.

The V and J genes are TRBV7-2 and TRBJ2-7; D unclear. V was shortened by 5 bases and J by 5 bases, with 13 bases between the two germline ends. The germline gives CDR1 SGHTA, CDR2 FQGNSA. The CDR3 runs 13 residues. CDR3 nucleotides: TGTGCCAGCAGCCCGTCCCGACGTAACGAGCAGTACTTC. Residues: CASSPSRRNEQYF.

This clonotype was detected ten times or more. This chain links TRBV19 with TRBJ1-2, with D maybe TRBD1 (6 bases). The length of the CDR3 is 16 residues. Trimming took 5 bases from V and 4 from J, leaving 20 bases between them. CDR1 is LNHDA, CDR2 SQIVND, per germline (reference sequence). The CDR3 sequence: CASSRSLDSLPYGYTF. CDR3 DNA: TGTGCCAGTAGTCGATCGCTGGACAGCCTTCCCTATGGCTACACCTTC.

This clonotype was detected ten times or more. The V gene is TRBV7-8, the J gene TRBJ1-6, with D tentatively TRBD1 (6 bases). The V gene lost 2 bases and the J gene lost 9 bases, with 11 bases spanning the gap. Per germline, CDR1 SGHVS and CDR2 FQNEAQ. This CDR3 region has 14 residues. CDR3 amino acids: CASSLSEQGSPLHF. The CDR3 coding sequence is TGTGCCAGCAGCTTAAGTGAACAGGGTTCACCCCTCCACTTT.

The table lists this clonotype with a count of one. A clone one base away is much larger, so this may be a read error. The chain is built from TRBV12-3 or TRBV12-4 and TRBJ1-6; D not resolved. This CDR3 contains 14 residues. CDR3 sequence reads: CARSLGSYNSPLHF. CDR3 sequence (DNA): TGTGCCAGGAGTTTGGGCTCCTATAATTCACCCCTCCACTTT.

The table lists this clonotype with a few counts. This chain uses TRBV12-3 or TRBV12-4 with TRBJ2-3; 12 bases agree with TRBD2. The V gene end was trimmed by 5 bases and the J gene end by 4 bases; junction bases not matched to a gene: 10. This CDR3 has 17 amino acids. CDR3 protein: CASSPNPTSGGADTQYF. DNA of the CDR3: TGTGCCAGCAGTCCCAATCCGACTAGCGGGGGTGCAGATACGCAGTATTTT.

The chain combines TRBV18 with TRBJ2-7, with 7 bases that match TRBD1. Trimming at V came to 3 bases and at J to 6 bases, leaving 8 bases not matched to a gene. The CDR3 contains 14 residues. Germline V gene sequence: CDR1 KGHSH, CDR2 LQKENI. The CDR3 nucleotides read TGTGCCAGCTCACCGCCAGACAGGGACGGCGAGCAGTACTTC. Residues: CASSPPDRDGEQYF.

This clonotype was seen ten or more times. The CDR3 loop reads CASRLSPPGSDTQYF. In DNA, the CDR3 is TGTGCCAGCAGATTATCACCCCCTGGCTCAGATACGCAGTATTTT. The chain combines TRBV5-5 with TRBJ2-3; D unresolved. The CDR3 covers 15 residues. Germline CDR1 and CDR2: SGHKS and YYEKEE (reference sequence). V was clipped by 5 bases and J by 4 bases, with 17 bases between them.

Ten or more counts support this clonotype. This chain uses TRBV29-1 with TRBJ2-3; tentative D call: TRBD1 (6 bases). Germline V lookup: CDR1 SQVTM, CDR2 ANQGSEA. The CDR3 totals 14 residues. The V gene lost 7 bases and the J gene lost 1 base, with 15 bases spanning the gap. CDR3 sequence reads: CSARVGAGTDTQYF. In DNA, the CDR3 is TGCAGCGCTCGAGTGGGGGCGGGCACAGATACGCAGTATTTT.

V is TRBV14 and J is TRBJ2-5; D unresolved. CDR1 and CDR2 from the germline V gene are SGHDN and FVKESK. This CDR3 spans 12 amino acids. V lost 4 bases to trimming and J lost 1 base, with 4 bases between them. CDR3: CASSRGQETQYF. CDR3 bases: TGTGCCAGCAGCCGAGGCCAAGAGACCCAGTACTTC.

Ten or more counts support this clonotype. This chain links TRBV27 with TRBJ2-3; 8 bases match TRBD2. The CDR3 loop spans 16 amino acids. Germline V lookup: CDR1 MNHEY, CDR2 SMNVEV (reference sequence). Trimming took 6 bases from V and 2 from J; bases not matched to a gene: 10. As DNA, the CDR3 is TGTGCCAGCAGCTCCCTCCAGCGGGGGCCCACAGATACGCAGTATTTT. Protein: CASSSLQRGPTDTQYF.

This clonotype has a handful of counts. This chain connects TRBV21-1 to TRBJ1-5; no DNA check was done on the table's D call, TRBD1. TRBV21-1 is listed as a pseudogene. The CDR3 spans 16 residues. The CDR3 sequence is CASSPPGGLDNQPQHF. CDR3 bases: TGTGCCAGCAGCCCTCCCGGGGGGTTGGACAATCAGCCCCAGCATTTT.

This clonotype occurred many times. CDR3 sequence: CASSTGLAGNANTGELFF. The CDR3 region has the DNA TGTGCCAGCAGTACGGGACTAGCGGGGAACGCGAACACCGGGGAGCTGTTTTTT. V gene TRBV27 combines with J gene TRBJ2-2; TRBD2 matches 13 bases. CDR1 is MNHEY and CDR2 is SMNVEV in the germline V gene (reference sequence). After removal of 5 bases from V and 0 bases from J, the junction contained 6 bases not matched to a gene. The CDR3 covers 18 residues.

This clonotype has ten or more counts. V and J are TRBV28 and TRBJ2-7, with TRBD2 identical over 10 bases. The V gene end was trimmed by 4 bases and the J gene end by 6 bases; junction bases not matched to a gene: 12. CDR1 and CDR2 from the germline V gene are MDHEN and SYDVKM. CDR3 length: 16 amino acids. As DNA, the CDR3 is TGTGCCAGCAGTTACTTACTAGCGGGACCCCTGGGCGAGCAGTACTTC. It is translated as CASSYLLAGPLGEQYF.

This clonotype showed up just a few times. The chain recombines TRBV11-1 with TRBJ2-2, with D perhaps TRBD2 (6 bases). Trimming took off 4 bases at V and 3 bases at J, with 21 bases between the two ends. The germline CDR1 and CDR2 sequences are SGHAT and FQDESV (reference sequence). The CDR3 is 18 amino acids. For the CDR3, the DNA is TGTGCCAGCAGCTCCGGCCTCTTTGGGGGGTCGGACACCGGGGAGCTGTTTTTT. Its protein product is CASSSGLFGGSDTGELFF. Variable domain in full (rest from reference TRBV11-1 and TRBJ2-2): EAEVAQSPRYKITEKSQAVAFWCDPISGHATLYWYRQILGQGPELLVQFQDESVVDDSQLPKDRFSAERLKGVDSTLKIQPAELGDSAMYLCASSSGLFGGSDTGELFFGEGSRLTVL.

V and J are TRBV4-1 and TRBJ2-2, with 8 bases matching TRBD1. The CDR3 spans 18 residues. Germline assignment: CDR1 MGHRA and CDR2 YSYEKL. The V and J ends lost 3 bases and 3 bases, in that order; junction bases with no gene match: 12. CDR3 residues: CASSQIPGQGRDTGELFF. CDR3 sequence (DNA): TGCGCCAGCAGCCAGATTCCCGGACAGGGACGGGACACCGGGGAGCTGTTTTTT.

This clonotype came up a few times. The chain uses TRBV6-4 and TRBJ2-7, with D hard to call. Germline V gene lookup returns CDR1 MRHNA and CDR2 SNTAGT. Trimming cost V 2 bases and J 0 bases, with 14 bases left between them. The CDR3 is made up of 16 amino acids. As DNA, the CDR3 is TGTGCCAGCAGTGACCATCCAGACCTCAGCTCCTACGAGCAGTACTTC. Its protein is CASSDHPDLSSYEQYF.

On this clonotype: A single base separates this from a much larger clone, so it may be a read error. The V gene is TRBV11-2, the J gene TRBJ2-4; either TRBD1 or TRBD2 may supply D (5 bases each). The germline gives CDR1 SGHAT, CDR2 FQNNGV. The CDR3 is 16 residues long. The CDR3 loop reads CASSARDHLAKDIQYF. Written as DNA, the CDR3 is TGTGCCAGCAGCGCCCGGGACCACCTAGCCAAAGACATTCAGTACTTC.

The chain employs TRBV6-6 and TRBJ1-1; D is ambiguous. Germline assignment: CDR1 MNHNY and CDR2 SVGAGI (reference sequence). This CDR3 spans 14 amino acids. V was clipped by 7 bases and J by 0 bases, with 12 bases between them. The CDR3 is CASTRAGLNTEAFF. DNA for the CDR3: TGTGCCAGCACTCGGGCAGGCCTGAACACTGAAGCTTTCTTT.

This clonotype was detected many times. The rearrangement links TRBV12-3 or TRBV12-4 to TRBJ2-4, with a possible D match to TRBD2 (6 bases). The ends were cut back, 6 bases at V and 6 bases at J, with 15 bases in the middle. The CDR3 sequence is 14 residues long. The CDR3 DNA reads TGTGCCAGCAGGTACGGGACTGCCGTAAACATTCAGTACTTC. It specifies CASRYGTAVNIQYF.

This clonotype appeared many times. The rearrangement uses TRBV20-1 and TRBJ2-4; D uncertain. Germline V lookup: CDR1 DFQATT, CDR2 SNEGSKA (reference sequence). This CDR3 contains 10 residues. The V end was cut by 6 bases, the J end by 11 bases, with 11 bases between. Here the CDR3 reads CSATVSLQYF. The CDR3, as DNA: TGCAGTGCGACTGTCTCGCTTCAGTACTTC.

This clonotype was found many times. This rearrangement joins TRBV18 to TRBJ2-3; no clear D gene. Germline V gene sequence: CDR1 KGHSH, CDR2 LQKENI. The CDR3 is 12 residues long. V was clipped by 1 base and J by 6 bases, with 5 bases between them. The CDR3 reads CASSPLGDTQYF. CDR3 bases: TGTGCCAGCTCACCACTGGGGGATACGCAGTATTTT.

There are a few counts of this clonotype. A junction end diverges from the germline sequence, so it may reflect a read error. V usage is TRBV29-1 and J usage is TRBJ2-7, with a tentative D call TRBD1 (6 bases). Per the germline V gene, CDR1 is SQVTM and CDR2 is ANQGSEA. There are 13 residues in the CDR3. The CDR3: CSVEGGKPYEQYF. The CDR3 DNA follows: TGCAGCGTAGAAGGGGGAAAACCCTACGAGCAGTACTTC.

In its sample, this clonotype was seen a few times. This sequence joins TRBV6-4 and TRBJ2-2; 10 bases are shared with TRBD1. The CDR3 covers 16 residues. CDR1 MRHNA and CDR2 SNTAGT come from the germline V gene. The junction had 4 bases not matched to a gene; V was cut back by 0 bases and J by 6 bases. CDR3 sequence reads: CASSDSSGQGPGELFF. The CDR3 nucleotides read TGTGCCAGCAGTGACTCTTCGGGACAGGGGCCCGGGGAGCTGTTTTTT.